This TCR beta chain was sequenced for a study of OX40 agonist ivuxolimab in advanced cancers. Study-level information: Aged 23 to 79 with a mean of approximately 60 years, they were roughly 83% male. Treatment received earlier with anti-PD-1, anti-PD-L1 or anti-CTLA-4 agents was allowed, and more than 35% had some.

This table comes from immunoSEQ multiplex PCR, and its TCRdb copy is limited to in-frame clones, with some not included. The table lists about 64,000 clones, roughly 89% of them singletons. This CDR3 has 19 residues. Per germline, CDR1 MNHNS and CDR2 SASEGT. Trimming took 4 bases from V and 0 from J; bases not matched to a gene: 15. The sample consisted of CD4+ or CD8+ T cells sorted from blood, taken in a trial of the OX40 agonist ivuxolimab. This chain links TRBV6-1 with TRBJ2-5; 9 bases match TRBD1. This sequence originates from an adult with an advanced solid tumor such as melanoma, head and neck, liver or kidney cancer. The CDR3 region is CASSGQGEITTPHQETQYF. The CDR3 nucleotides read TGTGCCAGCAGTGGACAGGGGGAAATAACCACCCCCCACCAAGAGACCCAGTACTTC.